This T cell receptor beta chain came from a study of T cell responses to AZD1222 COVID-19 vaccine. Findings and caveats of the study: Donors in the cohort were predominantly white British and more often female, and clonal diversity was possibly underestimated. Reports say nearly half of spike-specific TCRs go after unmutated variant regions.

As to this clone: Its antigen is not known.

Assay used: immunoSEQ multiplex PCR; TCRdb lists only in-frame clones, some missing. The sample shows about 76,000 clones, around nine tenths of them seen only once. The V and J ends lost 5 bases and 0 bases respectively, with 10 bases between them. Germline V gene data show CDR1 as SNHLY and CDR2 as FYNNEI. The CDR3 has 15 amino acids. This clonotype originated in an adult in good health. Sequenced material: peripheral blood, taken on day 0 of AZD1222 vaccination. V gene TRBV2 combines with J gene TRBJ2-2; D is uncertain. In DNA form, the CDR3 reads TGTGCCAGCAGTTTCAGCACACCGAACACCGGGGAGCTGTTTTTT. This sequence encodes CASSFSTPNTGELFF.